This TCR beta chain was profiled in a study of CD8 T cells in ankylosing spondylitis. Broader study findings: Significantly higher representation of disease-linked clones was reported for matched ankylosing spondylitis synovial fluid. Ankylosing spondylitis blood seemed to carry a telltale TCR beta motif made of fewer than 10 highly homologous variants.

The V gene lost 0 bases and the J gene lost 0 bases, with 10 bases spanning the gap. Germline V CDR1 and CDR2: SGHDT, YYEEEE. This CDR3 is 17 amino acids long. Note on this clonotype: No antigen is known for it.

Quantitative 5'-RACE was performed with molecular barcodes, and it yielded the TCR beta libraries. TCRdb used MiXCR to reprocess the 5' RACE reads, holding one entry per CDR3 protein. The sample records roughly 470,000 distinct CDR3 sequences, roughly 27% being singletons. The sequencing sample was made of blood, either unsorted or a sorted T cell fraction (not recorded which). The J gene is TRBJ2-6, the V gene TRBV5-6, with TRBD1 as a possible D gene (6 bases). This receptor was identified in a male donor with ankylosing spondylitis. The CDR3 DNA reads as TGTGCCAGCAGCTTGGACAGGGTGTCCTCTGGGGCCAACGTCCTGACTTTC. Translating gives CASSLDRVSSGANVLTF.